These 8 T cell receptor beta chains were all obtained from the same sample, sequenced in a study of T cell responses to AZD1222 COVID-19 vaccine. This table comes from immunoSEQ multiplex PCR, and its TCRdb copy is limited to in-frame clones, with some not included. The repertoire holds more than 100,000 clones, with 80% to 90% as singletons. The sample here was peripheral blood, taken on day 0 of AZD1222 vaccination. These receptors were taken from an adult in good health.

The chain recombines TRBV2 with TRBJ1-1; D uncertain. This CDR3 contains 13 residues. The V end lost 7 bases, the J end lost 1 base, and 10 bases lay between the germline ends. The germline V gene has CDR1 SNHLY and CDR2 FYNNEI. CDR3 DNA sequence: TGTGCCAGCATCGCAGGCCAGAACACTGAAGCTTTCTTT. It yields the protein CASIAGQNTEAFF.

This clone was found once. V gene TRBV2 combines with J gene TRBJ1-4; maybe TRBD1 (5 bases). The CDR3 runs to 15 residues. The V end lost 6 bases, the J end lost 8 bases, and 19 bases lay between the germline ends. Germline assignment: CDR1 SNHLY and CDR2 FYNNEI. This chain's CDR3 is CASRDVTEGREKLFF. The CDR3 DNA reads TGTGCCAGCAGAGATGTGACGGAGGGACGGGAAAAACTGTTTTTT.

The V call is TRBV7-9, the J call TRBJ2-1; either TRBD1 or TRBD2 may supply D (5 bases each). CDR3 size: 14 residues. V gave up 6 bases and J gave up 6 bases, with 15 bases separating them. CDR1 is SEHNR and CDR2 is FQNEAQ in the germline V gene (reference sequence). The CDR3 nucleotides are TGTGCCAGCAGTTCCTCCCGGGGCCTCAATGAGCAGTTCTTC. Translated: CASSSSRGLNEQFF.

The rearrangement links TRBV7-9 to TRBJ2-1, with D perhaps TRBD1 or TRBD2 (6 bases each). Germline V CDR1 and CDR2: SEHNR, FQNEAQ (reference sequence). Trimming stripped 4 bases from V and 4 bases from J, with 23 bases between. The CDR3 has 18 amino acids. The CDR3 is CASSSPLQGRRVYNEQFF. Here the CDR3 DNA reads TGTGCCAGCAGCTCGCCCCTACAGGGAAGGAGGGTATACAATGAGCAGTTCTTC. Drawing the rest from reference TRBV7-9 and TRBJ2-1, the complete variable domain is DTGVSQNPRHKITKRGQNVTFRCDPISEHNRLYWYRQTLGQGPEFLTYFQNEAQLEKSRLLSDRFSAERPKGSFSTLEIQRTEQGDSAMYLCASSSPLQGRRVYNEQFFGPGTRLTVL.

The V gene is TRBV7-2, the J gene TRBJ1-2, with D possibly being TRBD1 (6 bases). This CDR3 spans 14 amino acids. Trimming took 5 bases from V and 7 from J, leaving 17 bases between them. The germline V gene encodes CDR1 SGHTA and CDR2 FQGNSA. CDR3 DNA: TGTGCCAGCAGCGTCTCCCGGGACACCTCTGGCTACACCTTC. Protein product: CASSVSRDTSGYTF.

The chain couples TRBV27 to TRBJ1-5, with 8 bases identical to TRBD1. In germline, CDR1 is MNHEY, CDR2 SMNVEV (reference sequence). The CDR3 contains 15 residues. With V trimmed by 6 bases and J by 1 base, 5 bases remained unmatched. The CDR3 DNA reads as TGTGCCAGCAGGGACAGGGTGGAGAGCAATCAGCCCCAGCATTTT. Encoded protein: CASRDRVESNQPQHF.

This chain connects TRBV6-5 to TRBJ1-5; D is unclear. Germline V CDR1 and CDR2: MNHEY, SVGAGI. The CDR3 runs 13 residues. The V gene lost 6 bases and the J gene lost 4 bases, with 10 bases spanning the gap. CDR3 protein: CASRRQVNQPQHF. Written as DNA, the CDR3 is TGTGCCAGCAGGCGTCAGGTTAATCAGCCCCAGCATTTT.

The gene calls are TRBV18 and TRBJ2-7; 7 bases match TRBD2. J gave up 3 bases and V 0 bases, and 2 bases lay outside the gene matches. In germline, CDR1 is KGHSH, CDR2 LQKENI. CDR3 length equals 14 residues. This chain's CDR3 is CASSPPGLSYEQYF. CDR3 in DNA: TGTGCCAGCTCACCACCGGGACTAAGCTACGAGCAGTACTTC. Full variable domain (remainder filled in from reference TRBV18 and TRBJ2-7): NAGVMQNPRHLVRRRGQEARLRCSPMKGHSHVYWYRQLPEEGLKFMVYLQKENIIDESGMPKERFSAEFPKEGPSILRIQQVVRGDSAAYFCASSPPGLSYEQYFGPGTRLTVT.